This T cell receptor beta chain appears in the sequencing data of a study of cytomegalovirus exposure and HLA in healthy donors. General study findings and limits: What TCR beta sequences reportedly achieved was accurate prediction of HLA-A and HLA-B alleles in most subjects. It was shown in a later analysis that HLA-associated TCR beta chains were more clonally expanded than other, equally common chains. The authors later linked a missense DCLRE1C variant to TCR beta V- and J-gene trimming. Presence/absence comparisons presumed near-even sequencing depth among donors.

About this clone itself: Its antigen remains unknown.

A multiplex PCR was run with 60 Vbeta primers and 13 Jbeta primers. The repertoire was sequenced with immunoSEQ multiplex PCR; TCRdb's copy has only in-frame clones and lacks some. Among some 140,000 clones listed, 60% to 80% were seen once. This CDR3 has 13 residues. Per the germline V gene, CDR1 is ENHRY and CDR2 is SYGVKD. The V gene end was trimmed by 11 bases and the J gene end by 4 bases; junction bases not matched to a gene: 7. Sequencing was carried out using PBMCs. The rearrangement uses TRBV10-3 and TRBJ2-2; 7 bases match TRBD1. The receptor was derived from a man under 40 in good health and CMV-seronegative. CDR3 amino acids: CAVRDSFTGELFF. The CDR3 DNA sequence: TGTGCCGTCCGGGACAGCTTCACCGGGGAGCTGTTTTTT.